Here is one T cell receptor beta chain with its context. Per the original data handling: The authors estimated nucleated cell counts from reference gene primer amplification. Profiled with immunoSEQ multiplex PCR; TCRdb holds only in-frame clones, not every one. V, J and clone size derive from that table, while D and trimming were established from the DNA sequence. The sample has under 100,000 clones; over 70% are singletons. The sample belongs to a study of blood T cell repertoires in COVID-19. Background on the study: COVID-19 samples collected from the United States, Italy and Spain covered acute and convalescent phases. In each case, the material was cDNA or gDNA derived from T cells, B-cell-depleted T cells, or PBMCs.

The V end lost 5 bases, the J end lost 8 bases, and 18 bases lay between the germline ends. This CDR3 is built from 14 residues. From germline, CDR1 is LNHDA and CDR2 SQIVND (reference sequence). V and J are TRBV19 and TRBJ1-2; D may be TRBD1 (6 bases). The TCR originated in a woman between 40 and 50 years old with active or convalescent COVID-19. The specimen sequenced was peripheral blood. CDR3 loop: CASSSNPRTAGYTF. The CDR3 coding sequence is TGTGCCAGTAGTTCAAATCCGCGGACAGCCGGCTACACCTTC.